This TCR beta chain came from a study of control samples from healthy donors and cancer patients. Produced via immunoSEQ multiplex PCR; TCRdb's table is partial and in-frame only. Found here are about 120,000 clones, over 90% of them singletons; the top ten hold 2.6%. V dropped 10 bases and J dropped 3 bases, with 15 bases sitting between them. The CDR3 spans 14 residues. Per germline, CDR1 LNHDA and CDR2 SQIVND (reference sequence). This clone was picked up a small number of times. The sequenced sample consisted of blood. V usage is TRBV19 and J usage is TRBJ1-4; a possible D gene is TRBD1 (5 bases). The sequence derives from a man aged 30 to 45 in good health. CDR3: CATNRGAANEKLFF. Written as DNA, the CDR3 is TGTGCCACCAACAGAGGGGCAGCTAATGAAAAACTGTTTTTT.